What follows are 11 T cell receptor beta chains derived from one specimen sequenced in a study of blood T cell repertoires in COVID-19. Only in-frame clones appear in the TCRdb table, and some are missing; sequencing was by immunoSEQ multiplex PCR. Counted here are under 50,000 clones, around four fifths occurring once; the ten biggest clones make up around 7%. Source material: peripheral blood. The receptors here all came from a man in his forties with acute or convalescent COVID-19.

The J gene is TRBJ1-2, the V gene TRBV7-2; tentative D call: TRBD1 (6 bases). The CDR3 loop spans 15 amino acids. V was trimmed by 1 base and J by 7 bases, leaving 16 bases between them. Germline V CDR1 and CDR2: SGHTA, FQGNSA. Here the CDR3 reads CASSLEYGGPSGYTF. The CDR3 DNA reads TGTGCCAGCAGCTTAGAGTACGGGGGGCCGAGTGGCTACACCTTC. The complete variable domain, with remaining parts taken from reference TRBV7-2 and TRBJ1-2, reads GAGVSQSPSNKVTEKGKDVELRCDPISGHTALYWYRQSLGQGLEFLIYFQGNSAPDKSGLPSDRFSAERTGGSVSTLTIQRTQQEDSAVYLCASSLEYGGPSGYTFGSGTRLTVV.

The chain couples TRBV28 to TRBJ2-7, with 8 bases identical to TRBD1. After removal of 6 bases from V and 2 bases from J, the junction contained 3 bases not matched to a gene. Per the germline V gene, CDR1 is MDHEN and CDR2 is SYDVKM. This CDR3 is 13 amino acids long. DNA for the CDR3: TGTGCCAGCAGCCGGGACAGGACCTACGAGCAGTACTTC. Amino acids: CASSRDRTYEQYF.

The CDR3 DNA follows: TGTGCCAGCAGCTTAGAAGGACAGTTCTCCTACAATGAGCAGTTCTTC. It encodes CASSLEGQFSYNEQFF. The chain combines TRBV11-3 with TRBJ2-1, with D tentatively TRBD1 (6 bases). Trimming took 0 bases from V and 0 from J, leaving 9 bases between them. The CDR3 runs 16 residues. Germline values: CDR1 SGHNT, CDR2 YENEEA. The full variable domain, rest sourced from reference TRBV11-3 and TRBJ2-1, is EAGVVQSPRYKIIEKKQPVAFWCNPISGHNTLYWYLQNLGQGPELLIRYENEEAVDDSQLPKDRFSAERLKGVDSTLKIQPAELGDSAVYLCASSLEGQFSYNEQFFGPGTRLTVL.

The rearrangement links TRBV3-1 (or the pseudogene TRBV3-2) to TRBJ1-5, with D maybe TRBD1 (5 bases). In germline, CDR1 is LGHDT, CDR2 YNNKEL (reference sequence). CDR3 size: 13 residues. Trimming cost V 3 bases and J 5 bases, with 8 bases left between them. The CDR3 sequence is CASSHDRDQPQHF. DNA for the CDR3: TGTGCCAGCAGCCACGACAGAGATCAGCCCCAGCATTTT.

The rearrangement links TRBV19 to TRBJ1-1; the match to TRBD1 covers 8 bases. V trimming: 9 bases; J trimming: 4 bases; junction bases outside the gene matches: 16. The CDR3 is made up of 16 amino acids. Per the germline V gene, CDR1 is LNHDA and CDR2 is SQIVND (reference sequence). Here the CDR3 DNA reads TGTGCCAGCGCTACTTCTTCCGGACAGGGTGGCACTGAAGCTTTCTTT. This sequence encodes CASATSSGQGGTEAFF.

This clone has more than one count but fewer than ten. This chain uses TRBV5-1 with TRBJ1-6; D uncertain. The V end was cut by 1 base, the J end by 8 bases, with 7 bases between. Germline values: CDR1 SGHRS, CDR2 YFSETQ. The CDR3 loop spans 13 amino acids. The CDR3 bases are TGCGCCAGCAGCTTGAAGCAAGATTCACCCCTCCACTTT. Protein product: CASSLKQDSPLHF. The full variable domain, with the rest looked up from reference TRBV5-1 and TRBJ1-6, is KAGVTQTPRYLIKTRGQQVTLSCSPISGHRSVSWYQQTPGQGLQFLFEYFSETQRNKGNFPGRFSGRQFSNSRSEMNVSTLELGDSALYLCASSLKQDSPLHFGNGTRLTVT.

V is TRBV10-3 and J is TRBJ2-3, with D tentatively TRBD2 (6 bases). There are 15 residues in the CDR3. Trimming removed 10 bases from V and 2 bases from J, with 19 bases in between. Germline-derived CDR1 and CDR2 are ENHRY and SYGVKD. CDR3 bases: TGTGCCAGCCATAACAGGACTACTCTCACAGATACGCAGTATTTT. Its protein product is CASHNRTTLTDTQYF.

This clone was counted once. The V and J genes are TRBV19 and TRBJ1-1; tentative D call: TRBD1 (6 bases). Trimming cost V 5 bases and J 0 bases, with 13 bases left between them. Germline CDR1 reads LNHDA; CDR2 reads SQIVND (reference sequence). The CDR3 is made up of 15 amino acids. In DNA form, the CDR3 reads TGTGCCAGTAGTCACCGGGACACTGTGAACACTGAAGCTTTCTTT. It specifies CASSHRDTVNTEAFF.

In this sample, this clone turned up once. The chain uses TRBV9 and TRBJ2-1; TRBD2 agrees at 7 bases. Trimming removed 0 bases from V and 10 bases from J; junction bases left unmatched: 7. The CDR3 is 14 amino acids. The germline gives CDR1 SGDLS, CDR2 YYNGEE. DNA for the CDR3: TGTGCCAGCAGCGTAGATTGGGGGGGACGGGAGCAGTTCTTC. It encodes CASSVDWGGREQFF. Combining the CDR3 with reference TRBV9 and TRBJ2-1 gives the whole variable domain DSGVTQTPKHLITATGQRVTLRCSPRSGDLSVYWYQQSLDQGLQFLIQYYNGEERAKGNILERFSAQQFPDLHSELNLSSLELGDSALYFCASSVDWGGREQFFGPGTRLTVL.

This clone was recorded only once. This sequence joins TRBV5-1 and TRBJ2-5, with 9 bases lining up with TRBD2. The CDR3 runs to 15 residues. V was pared by 0 bases and J by 4 bases, with 4 bases of the junction left unmatched. Germline V lookup: CDR1 SGHRS, CDR2 YFSETQ. The CDR3 sequence is CASSLAAGGRETQYF. The CDR3 bases are TGCGCCAGCAGCTTGGCGGCGGGGGGGCGAGAGACCCAGTACTTC.

The rearrangement links TRBV14 to TRBJ2-1; 8 positions agree with TRBD2. Per the germline V gene, CDR1 is SGHDN and CDR2 is FVKESK. V was clipped by 0 bases and J by 0 bases; unmatched bases: 4. CDR3 length: 17 residues. DNA for the CDR3: TGTGCCAGCAGCCAAGATACTAGCGGCCACTCCTACAATGAGCAGTTCTTC. Protein sequence: CASSQDTSGHSYNEQFF.